These 26 T cell receptor beta chains came from one sample sequenced in a study of Graves' ophthalmopathy and Graves' hyperthyroidism. The authors amplified TCR beta CDR3 regions, and they did so from RNA transcripts for repertoire sequencing. HTBI primers were employed in first-round RT-PCR, then a second-round multiplex PCR followed. Each CDR3 protein gets one entry after TCRdb re-called the multiplex PCR reads with MiXCR. The sample records 150,000 or so distinct CDR3 sequences, under 45% being singletons. Input material: peripheral blood. Receptor source: a man under 40 with Graves' ophthalmopathy.

This chain uses TRBV27 with TRBJ1-6; 11 bases agree with TRBD1. The trim removed 7 bases at V and 9 bases at J, leaving 5 bases unmatched. This CDR3 spans 14 amino acids. Per the germline V gene, CDR1 is MNHEY and CDR2 is SMNVEV (reference sequence). The CDR3 region is CASTRDRGTSPLHF. The DNA for the CDR3 is TGTGCCAGCACTCGGGACAGGGGGACTTCACCCCTCCACTTT.

Many counts were recorded for this clonotype. The chain couples TRBV6-4 to TRBJ1-1; tentative D call: TRBD1 (6 bases). The V gene's germline CDR1 is MRHNA and CDR2 SNTAGT. This CDR3 is 14 amino acids long. V was trimmed by 3 bases and J by 2 bases, leaving 10 bases between them. CDR3 amino acids: CASSESGVNTEAFF. CDR3 nucleotide sequence: TGTGCCAGCAGTGAGTCAGGGGTTAACACTGAAGCTTTCTTT.

On this clonotype: The CDR3 ends on some other residue instead of the conserved phenylalanine or tryptophan, so this is likely a read error. The CDR3 region has the DNA TGTGCCAGCAGTGGATCCGGGACTGGGACCTACGAGCAGTACCTC. Encoded protein: CASSGSGTGTYEQYL. The gene calls are TRBV6-2 or TRBV6-3 and TRBJ2-7; possibly TRBD2 for D (6 bases). V lost 5 bases to trimming and J lost 2 bases, with 16 bases between them. CDR1 and CDR2 (germline): MNHEY, SVGEGT. The CDR3 sequence is 15 residues long.

This clonotype was observed a handful of times. The chain uses TRBV6-1 and TRBJ1-6; D unresolved. Germline V gene sequence: CDR1 MNHNS, CDR2 SASEGT. Trimming took 1 base from V and 7 from J, leaving 11 bases between them. The CDR3 loop spans 15 amino acids. The CDR3: CASSEGYGSNSPLHF. DNA for the CDR3: TGTGCCAGCAGTGAAGGTTACGGGTCAAATTCACCCCTCCACTTT.

This chain connects TRBV20-1 to TRBJ1-5, with TRBD1 as a possible D gene (6 bases). Germline V gene data show CDR1 as DFQATT and CDR2 as SNEGSKA (reference sequence). The CDR3 sequence is 15 residues long. Trimming removed 3 bases at V and 6 bases at J, with 18 bases between. CDR3 bases: TGCAGTGCTAGTCTTGCGGGGGCGCTGGGTCAGCCCCAGCATTTT. Translation: CSASLAGALGQPQHF.

The sample holds many counts of this clonotype. The V gene is TRBV4-3, the J gene TRBJ2-7; the match to TRBD2 covers 8 bases. From germline, CDR1 is LGHNA and CDR2 YSLEER. The CDR3 sequence is 13 residues long. V shed 4 bases, J shed 6 bases, and the junction held 5 bases outside the gene matches. The CDR3 DNA sequence: TGCGCCAGCAGCCCCGGGGGGGGTAGCGAGCAGTACTTC. Translation gives CASSPGGGSEQYF.

The chain combines TRBV6-2 or TRBV6-3 with TRBJ1-1, with D possibly TRBD1 on 5 matching bases. Germline V gene sequence: CDR1 MNHEY, CDR2 SVGEGT. The CDR3 spans 14 residues. V was cut by 7 bases and J by 11 bases, with 23 bases left in between. The CDR3 DNA is TGTGCCAGCACCCAGGGACTGGAAACAGCGTGGGCTTTCTTT. Protein: CASTQGLETAWAFF.

The V call is TRBV6-2 or TRBV6-3, the J call TRBJ1-2; D is ambiguous. This CDR3 has 14 residues. CDR1 MNHEY and CDR2 SVGEGT come from the germline V gene. The V gene lost 0 bases and the J gene lost 2 bases, with 7 bases spanning the gap. CDR3 nucleotide sequence: TGTGCCAGCAGTTACTCCACTATGAACTATGGCTACACCTTC. This codes for CASSYSTMNYGYTF.

This clonotype has ten or more counts. The chain joins TRBV20-1 to TRBJ2-5; 10 bases line up with TRBD2. Germline assignment: CDR1 DFQATT and CDR2 SNEGSKA (reference sequence). V gave up 5 bases and J gave up 2 bases; unmatched junction bases: 5. CDR3 size: 14 residues. The CDR3 is CSAQTSGFQETQYF. CDR3 coding DNA: TGCAGTGCTCAGACTAGCGGGTTTCAAGAGACCCAGTACTTC.

This chain's CDR3 is CASSQDRIGGGQETQYF. CDR3 coding DNA: TGCGCCAGCAGCCAAGATAGGATTGGGGGGGGTCAAGAGACCCAGTACTTC. This chain links TRBV4-1 with TRBJ2-5, with TRBD2 identical over 7 bases. Germline V gene lookup returns CDR1 MGHRA and CDR2 YSYEKL. The CDR3 spans 17 residues. Trimming at V came to 0 bases and at J to 2 bases, leaving 9 bases not matched to a gene.

This clonotype was detected many times. The rearrangement links TRBV27 to TRBJ2-7, with a weak D call TRBD1 (6 bases). The germline V gene encodes CDR1 MNHEY and CDR2 SMNVEV (reference sequence). The germline V and J ends were trimmed by 6 bases and 7 bases, with 16 bases remaining between them. The CDR3 totals 13 residues. The CDR3 spells CASSSYREKEQYF. DNA of the CDR3: TGTGCCAGCAGCTCTTACAGGGAAAAGGAGCAGTACTTC.

The CDR3 DNA sequence: TGTGCCAGCAGCGTTTGGGGACAGGGGGGTACTGAAGCTTTCTTT. Its protein is CASSVWGQGGTEAFF. The rearrangement joins TRBV2 to TRBJ1-1, with 11 bases identical to TRBD1. The CDR3 extends over 15 amino acids. From germline, CDR1 is SNHLY and CDR2 FYNNEI. J was trimmed by 5 bases and V by 6 bases; bases with no gene match: 8.

This clonotype came up a few times. The chain uses TRBV27 and TRBJ2-5; 10 nucleotides align to TRBD2. V was pared by 5 bases and J by 5 bases, with 8 bases of the junction left unmatched. The CDR3 spans 15 residues. Germline CDR1 reads MNHEY; CDR2 reads SMNVEV (reference sequence). The CDR3 DNA follows: TGTGCCAGCAGTCCGAAACTAGCGGGATTTGAGACCCAGTACTTC. Protein: CASSPKLAGFETQYF.

This clonotype was seen many times. The V call is TRBV7-2, the J call TRBJ2-5, with TRBD1 matching 8 bases. Looked up from germline, CDR1 is SGHTA and CDR2 is FQGNSA. The CDR3 extends over 13 amino acids. V was clipped by 6 bases and J by 4 bases; unmatched bases: 4. The CDR3 bases are TGTGCCAGCAGGACAGGGGTTCGAGAGACCCAGTACTTC. As protein: CASRTGVRETQYF.

This clonotype was detected only a few times. The chain combines TRBV5-1 with TRBJ2-7, with D possibly called TRBD1 or TRBD2 (5 bases each). This CDR3 has 15 amino acids. From germline, CDR1 is SGHRS and CDR2 YFSETQ. V gave up 4 bases and J gave up 0 bases, with 14 bases separating them. The CDR3: CASSGRDGYSYEQYF. DNA for the CDR3: TGCGCCAGCAGCGGACGGGACGGATACTCCTACGAGCAGTACTTC.

The table lists this clonotype with many counts. The genes are TRBV28 and TRBJ1-5; D is unclear. The germline gives CDR1 MDHEN, CDR2 SYDVKM. The CDR3 extends over 13 amino acids. Trimming removed 9 bases from V and 7 bases from J, with 16 bases in between. The DNA for the CDR3 is TGTGCCAGTTTCGGGTCTCAGAGCCAGCCCCAGCATTTT. It yields the protein CASFGSQSQPQHF.

This clonotype was counted once. The chain combines TRBV15 with TRBJ1-5; D is uncertain. Germline CDR1 LNHNV, CDR2 YYDKDF (reference sequence). Trimming pared 7 bases from V and 6 bases from J, leaving 13 bases between. The CDR3 is 13 residues long. The CDR3 DNA reads as TGTGCCACCACCAAGGAGGCCCTTCAGCCCCAGCATTTT. It translates to CATTKEALQPQHF.

Many counts were recorded for this clonotype. The V gene is TRBV6-1, the J gene TRBJ2-6; D not certain. The CDR3 contains 15 residues. CDR1 is MNHNS, CDR2 SASEGT, per germline. Trimming removed 3 bases from V and 0 bases from J, with 6 bases in between. The CDR3 DNA reads TGTGCCAGCAGTGAGGACGGCTCTGGGGCCAACGTCCTGACTTTC. This encodes CASSEDGSGANVLTF.

Ten or more counts support this clonotype. The V gene is TRBV24-1, the J gene TRBJ1-1, with TRBD1 identical over 9 bases. Looked up from germline, CDR1 is KGHDR and CDR2 is SFDVKD. V was clipped by 3 bases and J by 0 bases; unmatched bases: 7. This CDR3 comprises 17 residues. CDR3: CATSDTPGQGLNTEAFF. The CDR3 coding sequence is TGTGCCACCAGTGATACCCCGGGACAGGGACTGAACACTGAAGCTTTCTTT.

Many counts were recorded for this clonotype. This CDR3 reads CSARNRGRVEAFF. DNA for the CDR3: TGCAGTGCTAGAAACAGGGGGCGGGTTGAAGCTTTCTTT. The gene calls are TRBV20-1 and TRBJ1-1; 9 bases map to TRBD1. The V gene's germline CDR1 is DFQATT and CDR2 SNEGSKA (reference sequence). Losses at the gene ends were 2 bases for V and 7 bases for J; bases not matched to a gene: 5. The CDR3 totals 13 residues.

This clonotype was picked up many times. This chain links TRBV30 with TRBJ1-1; possible D gene TRBD1, 5 bases. Between the trimmed V and J ends, which lost 3 bases and 5 bases, there was a span of 13 bases. Germline CDR1 and CDR2: GTSNPN and SVGIG (reference sequence). This CDR3 region has 13 residues. CDR3 DNA sequence: TGTGCCTGGAGAGTAACAGGTGGGACTGAAGCTTTCTTT. Protein product: CAWRVTGGTEAFF. The whole variable domain, filled in from reference TRBV30 and TRBJ1-1, reads SQTIHQWPATLVQPVGSPLSLECTVEGTSNPNLYWYRQAAGRGLQLLFYSVGIGQISSEVPQNLSASRPQDRQFILSSKKLLLSDSGFYLCAWRVTGGTEAFFGQGTRLTVV.

This chain connects TRBV7-2 to TRBJ2-5; no firm D call. There are 14 residues in the CDR3. Trimming took 0 bases from V and 7 from J, leaving 12 bases between them. Per germline, CDR1 SGHTA and CDR2 FQGNSA. The CDR3 DNA follows: TGTGCCAGCAGCTTAGCCGACCGACTTGGGACCCAGTACTTC. It encodes CASSLADRLGTQYF.

The table lists this clonotype with many counts. This chain connects TRBV5-5 to TRBJ2-2; TRBD2 matches at 10 bases. This CDR3 contains 16 residues. With V trimmed by 4 bases and J by 5 bases, 8 bases remained unmatched. CDR1 SGHKS and CDR2 YYEKEE come from the germline V gene (reference sequence). Here the CDR3 DNA reads TGTGCCAGCAGCCCGACGAGCGGGAGGGCGACCGGGGAGCTGTTTTTT. This encodes CASSPTSGRATGELFF.

This clonotype has only a few counts. The rearrangement joins TRBV28 to TRBJ2-5; 14 bases agree with TRBD2. The CDR3 extends over 16 amino acids. J lost 5 bases, V lost 6 bases, and 8 bases had no gene match. Germline CDR1 is MDHEN and CDR2 is SYDVKM. CDR3 in DNA: TGTGCCAGCAGCACGGGACTAGCGGGAGCAGGGGAGACCCAGTACTTC. This gives the protein CASSTGLAGAGETQYF. Complete variable domain (other parts from reference TRBV28 and TRBJ2-5): DVKVTQSSRYLVKRTGEKVFLECVQDMDHENMFWYRQDPGLGLRLIYFSYDVKMKEKGDIPEGYSVSREKKERFSLILESASTNQTSMYLCASSTGLAGAGETQYFGPGTRLLVL.

This clonotype was seen at least ten times. The chain joins TRBV6-1 to TRBJ1-3, with D hard to call. The CDR3 contains 17 residues. With 1 base removed from V and 0 bases from J, the gap between germline ends came to 13 bases. CDR1 and CDR2 from the germline V gene are MNHNS and SASEGT. The chain's CDR3 is CASSEGSAGSSGNTIYF. The CDR3 DNA follows: TGTGCCAGCAGTGAAGGCTCAGCAGGAAGCTCTGGAAACACCATATATTTT.

The chain has TRBV12-3 or TRBV12-4 and TRBJ1-2; D is unclear. The V and J ends lost 3 bases and 4 bases respectively, with 12 bases between them. This CDR3 has 14 residues. The CDR3 spells CASSLRLSSYGYTF. DNA for the CDR3: TGTGCCAGCAGTTTGCGACTATCCTCCTATGGCTACACCTTC.